Listed here is a single T cell receptor (beta chain). Its antigen is not known. The entry originates in a study of beta chain features in type 1 diabetes. Study-wide findings and caveats: For patients, the naive, central memory and Treg TCRB repertoires appeared more alike than for healthy donors. At VDJ recombination sites, type 1 diabetes patients had fewer insertions and more deleted nucleotides. The study found moderately but significantly shorter TCRB CDR3s in all four CD4+ subsets of Type 1 diabetes patients. PCR could preferentially amplify shorter templates, alike in patients and controls.

The study reverse transcribed the entire isolated RNA, so it sequenced expressed TCRB transcripts. Repertoires were generated with immunoSEQ multiplex PCR, while TCRdb's copy carries only in-frame clones and drops some. The repertoire consists of more than 200,000 clones, with 15% to 20% occurring once and the leading ten covering more than 0.075%. V was clipped by 1 base and J by 6 bases, with 7 bases between them. The CDR3 loop spans 12 amino acids. In germline, CDR1 is GTSNPN, CDR2 SVGIG (reference sequence). The sequenced sample was naive CD4+ T cells from blood. This sequence joins TRBV30 and TRBJ2-1, with D possibly matching TRBD2 (5 bases). The origin of this receptor is a man under 40 with type 1 diabetes. CDR3 in amino acids: CAWSAGGNEQFF. The CDR3 nucleotides read TGTGCCTGGAGTGCCGGAGGCAATGAGCAGTTCTTC.